Listed below are T cell receptor beta chains from one sample, sequenced in a study of CD8+CD57+ T cells in acquired aplastic anemia. TCRdb reprocessed the reads with MiXCR, giving one entry per CDR3 protein. Of 150,000 to 200,000 distinct CDR3 sequences listed, around half are singletons. Sequenced material: sorted CD4+, CD8+, or CD8+CD57+ T cells (not recorded which) from PBMCs. These receptors were taken from a human donor with aplastic anemia. Both conserved end residues are part of each CDR3. The D gene is left open where the match is weak. A clone size is listed for some rows: how often the clone was seen (once, few, many), or a class if it is expanded.

cdr3_nt cdr3_aa v_call d_call j_call clone_size
TGTGCCAGCGGAAGTAGTGAAAAACTGTTTTTT CASGSSEKLFF TRBV7-9 . TRBJ1-4 many
TGTGCCAGCAGTTACTCGCCCGGGACAGGATTTGGCTACACCTTC CASSYSPGTGFGYTF TRBV6-5 TRBD1 TRBJ1-2 .
TGTGCCAGCAGTGTCACCAGGGGGTACACTGAAGCTTTCTTT CASSVTRGYTEAFF TRBV25-1 TRBD1 TRBJ1-1 .
TGTGCCAGTAGCCTTAGCGGGGGGGCCTCCTACAATGAGCAGTTCTTC CASSLSGGASYNEQFF TRBV19 TRBD2 TRBJ2-1 .
TGTGCCAGCAGCCTCCACAGGGGGCAAACTGAAGCTTTCTTT CASSLHRGQTEAFF TRBV12-3/TRBV12-4 TRBD1 TRBJ1-1 many
TGTGCCAGCAGTGGGGGGGAGAGCTCCTACAATGAGCAGTTCTTC CASSGGESSYNEQFF TRBV2 . TRBJ2-1 .
TGTGCCAGTACCCCAGTCGGTGGCGGGGAGCTGTTTTTT CASTPVGGGELFF TRBV19 . TRBJ2-2 .
TGTGCCAGCAGCCAGACTAGCCAAGGGGGGACCCAGTACTTC CASSQTSQGGTQYF TRBV7-2 . TRBJ2-5 many
TGCGCCAGCAGCCAAGATCCGCAGGGGGCCTATGGCTACACCTTC CASSQDPQGAYGYTF TRBV4-3 TRBD1 TRBJ1-2 many
TGTGCCACCAGTGATTCCCAGACAGCAAGTTTCTATGGCTACACCTTC CATSDSQTASFYGYTF TRBV24-1 . TRBJ1-2 .
TGTGCCAGCAGCTCTAGCGGGAGGAGGTGGCCAGATACGCAGTATTTT CASSSSGRRWPDTQYF TRBV7-2 TRBD2 TRBJ2-3 many
TGTGCCAGTAGAGACAGGAGCAATCAGCCCCTCCACTTT CASRDRSNQPLHF TRBV19 . TRBJ1-6 .
TGTGCCAGTAGTATTAATTTCGGGGGCGGTGGCTACACCTTC CASSINFGGGGYTF TRBV19 . TRBJ1-2 many
TGCGCCAGCAGCCATTACAGGGGGCCCGATCAGCCCCAGCATTTT CASSHYRGPDQPQHF TRBV4-3 TRBD1 TRBJ1-5 many
TGCGCCAGCAGTGAAGGTTCCCACGAGCAGTACTTC CASSEGSHEQYF TRBV10-2 . TRBJ2-7 .
TGTGCCAGTAGTATCGGTGGGACAGGGGGTACGCAGTATTTT CASSIGGTGGTQYF TRBV19 TRBD1 TRBJ2-3 many
TGTGCCAGCAGCTTAAGCGGGAGTGGGACCGGGGAGCTGTTTTTT CASSLSGSGTGELFF TRBV11-3 TRBD2 TRBJ2-2 many
TGTGCCAGCAGTTTAACAGGGACGAACACTGAAGCTTTCTTT CASSLTGTNTEAFF TRBV12-3/TRBV12-4 . TRBJ1-1 many
TGTGCCAGCAGGATAGAGGTTACGCAGTATTTT CASRIEVTQYF TRBV6-2/TRBV6-3 . TRBJ2-3 many
TGCAGTGCCGGACCGCCGGGCAGCTACGAGCAGTACTTC CSAGPPGSYEQYF TRBV20-1 . TRBJ2-7 .
TGTGCCAGCAGTCTGAGGGACTCGTACACAGATACGCAGTATTTT CASSLRDSYTDTQYF TRBV2 . TRBJ2-3 .
TGTGCCAGCAGTTACCGGACAGGGCAAGAGACCCAGTACTTC CASSYRTGQETQYF TRBV6-2/TRBV6-3 TRBD1 TRBJ2-5 .
TGTGCCAGCAGTAAGGCCGGATCAACTAATGAAAAACTGTTTTTT CASSKAGSTNEKLFF TRBV11-3 . TRBJ1-4 few
TGCAGCGTGGACGGGGGGGGCGCCGGCTACGAGCAGTACTTC CSVDGGGAGYEQYF TRBV29-1 TRBD2 TRBJ2-7 .
TGTGCCACCAGCAGAGATCCAGGAGTTACTTACGAGCAGTACTTC CATSRDPGVTYEQYF TRBV15 . TRBJ2-7 few
TGTGCCAGCAGCGAGGCCTTTGGGCGACAAGAGACCCAGTACTTC CASSEAFGRQETQYF TRBV9 . TRBJ2-5 .
TGTGCCAGCAGCTTGCCTAGCGGGGGAGGAAATGAGCAGTTCTTC CASSLPSGGGNEQFF TRBV5-4 TRBD2 TRBJ2-1 many
TGTGCCAGCAGCGTAGGCCCTAGCTCCGATGAGCAGTTCTTC CASSVGPSSDEQFF TRBV5-5 . TRBJ2-1 .
TGTGCCAGTAGTACCGATCCGGACGTTCCCCCCGGGGAGCTGTTTTTT CASSTDPDVPPGELFF TRBV19 . TRBJ2-2 many
TGTGCCAGCAGCGCCGGACAGGGCCCCTATGGCTACACCTTC CASSAGQGPYGYTF TRBV7-2 TRBD1 TRBJ1-2 many
TGTGCCAGCACCCCTGGACCTAGCGGAACCTACGAGCAGTGCTTC CASTPGPSGTYEQCF TRBV5-6 TRBD2 TRBJ2-7 .
TGTGCCTGGAACCCACAGGGTCGAGCTGAAGCTTTCTTT CAWNPQGRAEAFF TRBV30 . TRBJ1-1 few
TGCAGTGTGGTCAGGACTAGCGGGGAGGCCCAGTACTTC CSVVRTSGEAQYF TRBV20-1 TRBD2 TRBJ2-5 .